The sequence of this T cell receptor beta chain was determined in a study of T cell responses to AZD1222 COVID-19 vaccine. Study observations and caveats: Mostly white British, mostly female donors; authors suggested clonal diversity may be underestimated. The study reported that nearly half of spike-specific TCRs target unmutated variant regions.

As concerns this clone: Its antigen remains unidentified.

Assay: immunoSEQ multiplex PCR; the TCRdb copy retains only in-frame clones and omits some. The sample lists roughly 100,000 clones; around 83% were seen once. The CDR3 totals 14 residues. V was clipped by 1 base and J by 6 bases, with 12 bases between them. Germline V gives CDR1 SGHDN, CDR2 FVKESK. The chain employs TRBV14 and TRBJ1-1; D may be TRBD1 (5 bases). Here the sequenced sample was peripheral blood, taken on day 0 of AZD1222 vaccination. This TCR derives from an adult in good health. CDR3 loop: CASSQVYGGAEAFF. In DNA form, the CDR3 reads TGTGCCAGCAGCCAAGTTTACGGGGGGGCTGAAGCTTTCTTT. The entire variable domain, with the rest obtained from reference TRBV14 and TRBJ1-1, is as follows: EAGVTQFPSHSVIEKGQTVTLRCDPISGHDNLYWYRRVMGKEIKFLLHFVKESKQDESGMPNNRFLAERTGGTYSTLKVQPAELEDSGVYFCASSQVYGGAEAFFGQGTRLTVV.